This TCR beta chain emerged from a study of T cell responses to AZD1222 COVID-19 vaccine (dated by TCRdb to the early 2020s). Looking at the study overall: TCR sequencing covered fewer than 250 trial participants: nearly 210 given two doses of AZD1222 and approximately 25 given two doses of MenACWY control vaccine. Trial participants were enrolled by age into 18-55, 56-69 and 70-plus year subgroups, with 148, 28 and 57 TCR-sequenced participants respectively. What the work shows at the level of the full study, not this receptor alone: Only a handful of AZD1222 recipients were SARS-CoV-2 seropositive at baseline, limiting conclusions about previously exposed vaccinees. Vaccine-associated CD4 TCRs spanned the whole spike protein, with dominant responses in regions 160-218 and 743-854. Spike-specific TCR breadth and depth rose significantly after two AZD1222 doses compared with day 0 and with MenACWY recipients. The 56-69-year group was small, and its depth increase did not reach significance, likely because of low power. Epitopes outside the regions mutated in the B.1.351 and B.1.1.7 variants were reportedly recognized by nearly half of the unique spike-specific TCRs. No day 14 peak-response samples were available, so repertoires were characterized only after the peak T cell response. Participants were mostly white British and included more females than males, and it was suggested by the authors that clonal diversity may have been underestimated.

The time point label of this sample denotes: about 28 days (+/-7) after the second vaccine dose. Because spike-specific TCR depth and breadth did not differ between the two schedules, AZD1222 recipients who got a second dose at roughly 4 weeks were pooled with those who got a second dose at roughly 12 weeks. The vaccinee samples were drawn from two UK trials, COV001 and COV002, one of which was a single-blind randomized controlled phase 2/3 trial testing AZD1222 (ChAdOx1 nCoV-19) in healthy adults. For TCRbeta chain sequencing, PBMC samples from trial participants were taken at day 0 and at day 28 after the second dose. As for this clone: Its antigen is still unknown. Within one base of it there is no much larger clone, and no base qualities were kept.

The CDR3 regions of human TCRbeta chains were analyzed by immunosequencing. In the authors' own workflow: TCRs in the repertoires were compared against a reference library of SARS-CoV-2-specific TCRs that had been generated with the MIRA antigen-specificity platform. Breadth was defined as the fraction of unique TCRs that were SARS-CoV-2-associated, and depth was defined as the fraction of total T cells that were SARS-CoV-2-associated. Using the MIRA data, every spike-specific TCR was mapped to the spike region that the TCR reacted to and assigned to either a CD4 or a CD8 class. Log10-transformed breadth and depth values were compared by one-way ANOVA with Sidak's multiple comparisons tests. TCRdb re-hosts the immuneACCESS table, in-frame sequences only. Its copies lack some clones; in the studies checked, an unresolved V gene accounts for under half of them, and the cause for the rest is not known. V, J and clone size derive from that table, while D and trimming were established from the DNA sequence. The sample table holds approximately 200,000 clones, of which around 93% were seen once. Over 0.95% of the sample comes from the top ten.

The germline V gene (reference sequence) provides CDR1 LGHDT and CDR2 YNNKEL. V and J lose 5 bases and 6 bases, and a span of 13 bases separates them. The CDR3 spans 14 residues, from the cysteine through the phenylalanine. The DNA shown is the 42-base CDR3, in frame from base 1. The sample was peripheral blood, taken 28 days after the second AZD1222 dose. The chain is encoded by TRBV3-1 (or the pseudogene TRBV3-2) joined to TRBJ2-2; matching of 6 bases hints at TRBD1 as the D gene. The sequence was collected from an adult who received the AZD1222 COVID-19 vaccine. The DNA sequence reads TGTGCCAGCAGCAAACGACAGGACGCCGGGGAGCTGTTTTTT. Translated, it reads CASSKRQDAGELFF.